The subject of this entry is one TCR beta chain. Its antigen is undetermined. The germline CDR1 and CDR2 sequences are SGHTA and FQGNSA. This CDR3 spans 13 amino acids. Trimming removed 8 bases from V and 0 bases from J; junction bases left unmatched: 4. These data belong to a study of OX40 agonist ivuxolimab in advanced cancers. Study in general: The treatment was a fully human IgG2 OX40 agonist, ivuxolimab. From 23 to 79 years was the age range, with a mean of 60 years, and around 80% were male.

General observations from the study: Dosing at 0.1 to 3.0 mg/kg was accompanied by clonal expansion of CD4+ and CD8+ blood T cells by week 6. It was not determined which antigens were specifically recognized by the peripheral T cells that had undergone clonal expansion.

This table comes from immunoSEQ multiplex PCR, and its TCRdb copy is limited to in-frame clones, with some not included. The table lists 99,000 or so clones, roughly 95% of them singletons. The clonotype comes from an adult with an advanced solid tumor such as melanoma, head and neck, liver or kidney cancer. Sequencing used CD4+ or CD8+ T cells sorted from blood, obtained in a trial of the OX40 agonist ivuxolimab. The gene calls are TRBV7-2 and TRBJ2-7; 7 bases fit TRBD2. The CDR3 sequence: CASGGGSSYEQYF. The CDR3 DNA sequence: TGTGCCAGCGGGGGGGGAAGCTCCTACGAGCAGTACTTC.